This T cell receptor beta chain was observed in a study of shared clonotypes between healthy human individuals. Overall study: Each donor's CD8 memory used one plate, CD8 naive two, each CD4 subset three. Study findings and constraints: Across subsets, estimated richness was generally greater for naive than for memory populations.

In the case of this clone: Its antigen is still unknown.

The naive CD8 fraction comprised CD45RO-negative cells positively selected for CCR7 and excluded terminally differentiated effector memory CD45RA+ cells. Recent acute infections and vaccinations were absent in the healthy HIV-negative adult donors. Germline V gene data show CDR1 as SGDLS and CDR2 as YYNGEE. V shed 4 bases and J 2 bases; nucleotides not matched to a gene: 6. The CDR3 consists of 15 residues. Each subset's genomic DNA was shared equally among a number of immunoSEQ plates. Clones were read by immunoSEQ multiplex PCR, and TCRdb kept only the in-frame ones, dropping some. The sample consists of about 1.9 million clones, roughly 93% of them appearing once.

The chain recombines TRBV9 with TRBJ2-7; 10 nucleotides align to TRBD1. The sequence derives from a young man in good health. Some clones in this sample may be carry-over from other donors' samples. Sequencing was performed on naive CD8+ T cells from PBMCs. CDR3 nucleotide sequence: TGTGCCAGCAGCCAAGGACAGGGGGACCCCTACGAGCAGTACTTC. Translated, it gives CASSQGQGDPYEQYF.